This T cell receptor (beta chain) was sequenced during a study of T cell clonality in common variable immunodeficiency. Findings and caveats of the study: Common variable immunodeficiency TCR beta sequences reportedly had fewer deletions and N-nucleotide insertions. CVID subjects showed higher TCRbeta clonality than healthy controls. Repertoire-complication correlations in CVID were limited by patient heterogeneity.

Libraries were prepared by immunoSEQ multiplex PCR; TCRdb keeps only in-frame clonotypes and omits some of them. The data show 30,000 to 35,000 clones, none appearing only once, with about 30% held by the ten largest. Notes on this clone: Its matching antigen is unknown. The CDR3 extends 3 residues past the end of the read, so its final part is completed from the germline J gene.

Heparinized whole blood, about 5 to 9 ml, came from each donor. Trimming cost V 3 bases and J 8 bases; bases outside gene matches: 7. Per germline, CDR1 WNHNN and CDR2 SYGVQD (reference sequence). This CDR3 has 15 residues. The chain uses TRBV10-1 and TRBJ2-1; 10 bases line up with TRBD2. The source is a human donor with common variable immunodeficiency. Sequences were obtained from peripheral blood mononuclear cells. CDR3 bases read: TGCGCCAGCAGTGACGGTAGCGGGGGGAAGGATGAG. Amino acids: CASSDGSGGKDE. The whole CDR3 sequence reads CASSDGSGGKDEQFF.